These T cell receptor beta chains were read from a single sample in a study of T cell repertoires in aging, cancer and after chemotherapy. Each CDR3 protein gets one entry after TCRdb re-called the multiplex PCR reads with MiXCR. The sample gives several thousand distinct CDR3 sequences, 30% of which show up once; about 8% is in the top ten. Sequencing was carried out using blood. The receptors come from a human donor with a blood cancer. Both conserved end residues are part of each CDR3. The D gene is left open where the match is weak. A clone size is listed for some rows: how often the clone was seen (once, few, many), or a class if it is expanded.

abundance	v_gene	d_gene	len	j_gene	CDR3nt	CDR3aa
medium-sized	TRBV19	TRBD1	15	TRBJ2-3	TGTGCCAGTAGACTGACAGGGGTCAGCACAGATACGCAGTATTTT	CASRLTGVSTDTQYF
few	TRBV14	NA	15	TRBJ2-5	TGTGCCAGCAGCCAAGATCGGACAGCCCAAGAGACCCAGTACTTC	CASSQDRTAQETQYF
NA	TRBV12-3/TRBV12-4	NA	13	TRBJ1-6	TGTGCCAGTCGAATGGATCGGGATTCACCCCTCCACTTT	CASRMDRDSPLHF
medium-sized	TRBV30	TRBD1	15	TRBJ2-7	TGTGCCTGGAGTATACAGGGGATTTTGACCTACGAGCAGTACTTC	CAWSIQGILTYEQYF
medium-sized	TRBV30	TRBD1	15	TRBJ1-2	TGTGCCTGGAGTGTCGAGACAGGGCAGGCGTATGGCTACACCTTC	CAWSVETGQAYGYTF
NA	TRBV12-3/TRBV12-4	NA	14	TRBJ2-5	TGTGCCAGCATCGATAACAGGGGGGGAGAGACCCAGTACTTC	CASIDNRGGETQYF
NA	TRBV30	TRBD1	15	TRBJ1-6	TGTGCCTGGAGTGGGGGGGACAGGGTTTTTTCACCCCTCCACTTT	CAWSGGDRVFSPLHF
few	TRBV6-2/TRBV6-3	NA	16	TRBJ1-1	TGTGCCAGCAGTTACCCAATGGCGCGGGGGAACACTGAAGCTTTCTTT	CASSYPMARGNTEAFF
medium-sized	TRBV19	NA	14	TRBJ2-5	TGTGCCAGTAGTACGGTTCGCGACCAAGAGACCCAGTACTTC	CASSTVRDQETQYF
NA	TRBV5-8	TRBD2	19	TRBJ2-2	TGTGCCAGCAGCTTGACAACTACTAGCGGGGGGGCCTCGACCGGGGAGCTGTTTTTT	CASSLTTTSGGASTGELFF
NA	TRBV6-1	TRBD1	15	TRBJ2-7	TGTGCCAGCACCCTGAAGTGGGACAGGGAAAACGAGCAGTACTTC	CASTLKWDRENEQYF
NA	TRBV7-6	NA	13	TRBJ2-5	TGTGCCAGCTCTGGACTCGCTTCCGAGACCCAGTACTTC	CASSGLASETQYF
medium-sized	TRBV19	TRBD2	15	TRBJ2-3	TGTGCCAGTAGCAGGAACCCGGGGGGGACAGATACGCAGTATTTT	CASSRNPGGTDTQYF
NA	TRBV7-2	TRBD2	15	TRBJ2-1	TGCGCCAGCAGCCAAGGGACTAGCGGGGGGGGTGAGCAGTTCTTC	CASSQGTSGGGEQFF
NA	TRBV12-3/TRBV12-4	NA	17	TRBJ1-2	TGTGCCAGCAGTTTGTATAAGGCCGAGCAGACTAACTATGGCTACACCTTC	CASSLYKAEQTNYGYTF
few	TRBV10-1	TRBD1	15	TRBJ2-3	TGCGCCAGCAGCGCCGGGACAGGGGACAGATACGCGCAGTATTTT	CASSAGTGDRYAQYF
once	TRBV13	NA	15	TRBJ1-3	TGTGCCAGCAGCTTATTCGGGGTTTCTGGAAACACCATATATTTT	CASSLFGVSGNTIYF
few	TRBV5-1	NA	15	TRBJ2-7	TGCGCCAGCAGCCCGGCGGCAGGGATGACATACGAGCAGTACTTC	CASSPAAGMTYEQYF
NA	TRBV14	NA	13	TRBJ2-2	TGTGCCAGCAGTATAGTGTTCGGCGGGGAGCTGTTTTTT	CASSIVFGGELFF
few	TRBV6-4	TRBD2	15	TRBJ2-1	TGTGCCTCCGGCCCGGGAGGTGGCTCCTACAATGAGCAGTTCTTC	CASGPGGGSYNEQFF
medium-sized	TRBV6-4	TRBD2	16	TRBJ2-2	TGTGCCAGCAGTGGGAGTCCGGGACTAAACACCGGGGAGCTGTTTTTT	CASSGSPGLNTGELFF
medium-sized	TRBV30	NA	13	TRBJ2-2	TGTGCCTGGAGTGTAGGGGGAACCGGGGAGCTGTTTTTT	CAWSVGGTGELFF
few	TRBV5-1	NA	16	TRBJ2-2	TGCGCCAGCAGCTTAAGGGACAACCTGAACACCGGGGAGCTGTTTTTT	CASSLRDNLNTGELFF
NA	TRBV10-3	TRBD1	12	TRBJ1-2	TGTGCCATCAGCCAACAGGGGGATGGCTACACCTTC	CAISQQGDGYTF
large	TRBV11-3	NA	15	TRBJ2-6	TGTGCCAGCAGCTTCCGCAGCTCTGGGGCCAACGTCCTGACTTTC	CASSFRSSGANVLTF
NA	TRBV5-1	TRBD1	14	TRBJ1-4	TGCGCCAGCAGCAGTGGGACAGGGGATGAAAAACTGTTTTTT	CASSSGTGDEKLFF
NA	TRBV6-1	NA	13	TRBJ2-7	TGTGCCAGCAGTGAAGACACCCACCGAAGGGCGTACTTC	CASSEDTHRRAYF
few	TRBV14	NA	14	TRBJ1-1	TGTGCCAGCAGCCACCGAGGCGGGAACACTGAAGCTTTCTTT	CASSHRGGNTEAFF
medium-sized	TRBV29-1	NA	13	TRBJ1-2	TGCAGCGTCCGCACAGGAGTTTTTAATGGCTACACCTTC	CSVRTGVFNGYTF
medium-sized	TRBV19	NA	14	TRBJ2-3	TGTGCCAGTAGTCTCCTATCGGATTGGGATACGCAGTATTTT	CASSLLSDWDTQYF